The T cell receptor (beta chain) under discussion was sequenced for a study of cytomegalovirus exposure and HLA in healthy donors. Study results and limitations: Accurate prediction of most subjects' HLA-A and HLA-B alleles from TCR beta sequences was reported.

The donors gave bone marrow, and they were healthy. Regarding this clone: The target antigen is unknown.

It was with 60 Vbeta and 13 Jbeta primers that the PCR ran. The method was immunoSEQ multiplex PCR; TCRdb's version includes in-frame clones alone and lacks a portion of them. The data contain 150,000 to 180,000 clones, about 88% of them singletons. The TCR comes from a woman younger than 30 in good health and CMV-seronegative. Sequencing was performed on PBMCs.

The CDR3 coding sequence is TGTGCCAGTAGTATTCCAGGGGGCCTGTCCTACAATGAGCAGTTCTTC. Amino acids: CASSIPGGLSYNEQFF. V gene TRBV19 combines with J gene TRBJ2-1; 8 bases are shared with TRBD1. Trimming took 3 bases from V and 1 from J; bases not matched to a gene: 5. This CDR3 comprises 16 residues. Germline loops: CDR1 LNHDA, CDR2 SQIVND (reference sequence).